The rows below give T cell receptor beta chains drawn from one sample of a study of OX40 agonist ivuxolimab in advanced cancers. The protocol was immunoSEQ multiplex PCR, while the TCRdb copy is restricted to in-frame clones and leaves out a portion. The table records 55,000 to 75,000 clones, 86% of them present only once. Sequencing used CD4+ or CD8+ T cells sorted from blood, obtained in a trial of the OX40 agonist ivuxolimab. All receptors derive from an adult with an advanced solid tumor such as melanoma, head and neck, liver or kidney cancer. Both conserved end residues are part of each CDR3. D genes are given only for firm matches. Clone size, where shown, is once, few, many, or a class for clones that have expanded.

j_gene: TRBJ2-7; v_gene: TRBV6-1; abundance: NA; d_gene: TRBD1; CDR3nt: TGTGCCAGTTGGACAGGGCCCTACGAGCAGTACTTC; CDR3aa: CASWTGPYEQYF
j_gene: TRBJ2-7; v_gene: TRBV28; abundance: NA; d_gene: NA; CDR3nt: TGTGCCAGCAGGGGGGGACCGAGGTACGAGCAGTACTTC; CDR3aa: CASRGGPRYEQYF
j_gene: TRBJ1-2; v_gene: TRBV18; abundance: few; d_gene: TRBD1; CDR3nt: TGTGCCAGCTCACCACCGGGACAGGGATCCTATGGCTACACCTTC; CDR3aa: CASSPPGQGSYGYTF
j_gene: TRBJ2-7; v_gene: TRBV7-9; abundance: NA; d_gene: NA; CDR3nt: TGTGCCAGCAGCTTACTCCACTACGAGCAGTACTTC; CDR3aa: CASSLLHYEQYF
j_gene: TRBJ2-3; v_gene: TRBV10-3; abundance: NA; d_gene: NA; CDR3nt: TGTGCCGCGACAGATCCTCCCCGTAGGACAGATACGCAGTATTTT; CDR3aa: CAATDPPRRTDTQYF
j_gene: TRBJ2-1; v_gene: TRBV6-1; abundance: NA; d_gene: NA; CDR3nt: TGTGCCAGCAGTGAAGGCGGGACACAATACAATGAGCAGTTCTTC; CDR3aa: CASSEGGTQYNEQFF
j_gene: TRBJ2-6; v_gene: TRBV30; abundance: NA; d_gene: NA; CDR3nt: TGTGCCTGGAGCTACAGTGGCAACTCTGGGGCCAACGTCCTGACTTTC; CDR3aa: CAWSYSGNSGANVLTF
j_gene: TRBJ1-1; v_gene: TRBV19; abundance: once; d_gene: TRBD1; CDR3nt: TGTGCCAGTAGTGTACGGACAGGGACTGAAGCTTTCTTT; CDR3aa: CASSVRTGTEAFF
j_gene: TRBJ1-1; v_gene: TRBV2; abundance: NA; d_gene: NA; CDR3nt: TGTGCCAGCACCTTGAGCACTGAAGCTTTCTTT; CDR3aa: CASTLSTEAFF
j_gene: TRBJ2-5; v_gene: TRBV9; abundance: NA; d_gene: NA; CDR3nt: TGTGCCAGCAGCGTAGACATATCGCGGACGGGGCGGGAGACCCAGTACTTC; CDR3aa: CASSVDISRTGRETQYF
j_gene: TRBJ2-2; v_gene: TRBV4-2; abundance: NA; d_gene: NA; CDR3nt: TGTGCCAGCAGCCCTTTTTTGGGGGAGGACACCGGGGAGCTGTTTTTT; CDR3aa: CASSPFLGEDTGELFF
j_gene: TRBJ1-1; v_gene: TRBV7-2; abundance: NA; d_gene: NA; CDR3nt: TGTGCCAGCAGCTTAGGAGGGGGGGCGAGGAACACTGAAGCTTTCTTT; CDR3aa: CASSLGGGARNTEAFF
j_gene: TRBJ2-5; v_gene: TRBV7-2; abundance: NA; d_gene: NA; CDR3nt: TGTGCCAGCAGCCCCCGTAGGGGACAAGAGACCCAGTACTTC; CDR3aa: CASSPRRGQETQYF
j_gene: TRBJ2-3; v_gene: TRBV7-6; abundance: NA; d_gene: NA; CDR3nt: TGTGCCAGCAGCTACGGTCAATCGCAGTATTTT; CDR3aa: CASSYGQSQYF
j_gene: TRBJ2-7; v_gene: TRBV5-4; abundance: NA; d_gene: NA; CDR3nt: TGTGCCAGCAGCCTACCCGATTTGCGGGACGAGCAGTACTTC; CDR3aa: CASSLPDLRDEQYF
j_gene: TRBJ2-5; v_gene: TRBV5-1; abundance: NA; d_gene: TRBD1; CDR3nt: TGCGCCAGCAGCCGACAGGGCGAAGAGACCCAGTACTTC; CDR3aa: CASSRQGEETQYF
j_gene: TRBJ1-3; v_gene: TRBV6-6; abundance: few; d_gene: NA; CDR3nt: TGTGCCAGCAGCCCCAACGGCATCTCTGGAAACACCATATATTTT; CDR3aa: CASSPNGISGNTIYF
j_gene: TRBJ1-4; v_gene: TRBV9; abundance: NA; d_gene: NA; CDR3nt: TGTGCCAGCAGCGTAGAGGAAGGGACTGAAAAACTGTTTTTT; CDR3aa: CASSVEEGTEKLFF
j_gene: TRBJ1-3; v_gene: TRBV7-2; abundance: NA; d_gene: TRBD1; CDR3nt: TGTGCCAGCAGCCCAGAACAGGGGCCAGCCTCTGGAAACACCATATATTTT; CDR3aa: CASSPEQGPASGNTIYF
j_gene: TRBJ2-1; v_gene: TRBV19; abundance: NA; d_gene: TRBD2; CDR3nt: TGTGCCAGTTCGACTAGCGGGAGTATCCATGAGCAGTTCTTC; CDR3aa: CASSTSGSIHEQFF
j_gene: TRBJ1-1; v_gene: TRBV11-3; abundance: NA; d_gene: NA; CDR3nt: TGTGCCAGCAGCCGGCCCCCTCACACTGAAGCTTTCTTT; CDR3aa: CASSRPPHTEAFF
j_gene: TRBJ1-1; v_gene: TRBV2; abundance: NA; d_gene: NA; CDR3nt: TGTGCCAGTATCCTTGAACAGGGAGTAGCTTTCTTT; CDR3aa: CASILEQGVAFF
j_gene: TRBJ2-5; v_gene: TRBV28; abundance: few; d_gene: TRBD2; CDR3nt: TGTGCCAGCAGCCGAAGACTAGCGGGGTACCAAGAGACCCAGTACTTC; CDR3aa: CASSRRLAGYQETQYF
j_gene: TRBJ1-2; v_gene: TRBV5-6; abundance: NA; d_gene: NA; CDR3nt: TGTGCCAGCAGCTCGGACAGCGCGAACTATGGCTACACCTTC; CDR3aa: CASSSDSANYGYTF
j_gene: TRBJ1-4; v_gene: TRBV21-1; abundance: NA; d_gene: NA; CDR3nt: TGTGCCAGCAGCAAGGACCTTATTGCAACTAATGAAAAACTGTTTTTT; CDR3aa: CASSKDLIATNEKLFF
j_gene: TRBJ2-7; v_gene: TRBV6-1; abundance: NA; d_gene: TRBD1; CDR3nt: TGTGCCAGCAGCACCGGGACAGGGCGCGAGCAGTACTTC; CDR3aa: CASSTGTGREQYF
j_gene: TRBJ2-3; v_gene: TRBV7-3; abundance: NA; d_gene: NA; CDR3nt: TGTGCCAGCAGCTTAGGCGGAGCCCCAGATACGCAGTATTTT; CDR3aa: CASSLGGAPDTQYF
j_gene: TRBJ2-5; v_gene: TRBV18; abundance: few; d_gene: NA; CDR3nt: TGTGCCAGCTCACCACTTGGCGCGGGCCGCCAAGAGACCCAGTACTTC; CDR3aa: CASSPLGAGRQETQYF
j_gene: TRBJ2-3; v_gene: TRBV6-1; abundance: NA; d_gene: NA; CDR3nt: TGTGCCAGCAGTGAAACGAGAGGGATAGATACGCAGTATTTT; CDR3aa: CASSETRGIDTQYF
j_gene: TRBJ2-2; v_gene: TRBV7-9; abundance: NA; d_gene: TRBD2; CDR3nt: TGTGCCAGCAGCTCGACTAGCGGGAGCACCGGGGAGCTGTTTTTT; CDR3aa: CASSSTSGSTGELFF
j_gene: TRBJ1-1; v_gene: TRBV29-1; abundance: many; d_gene: NA; CDR3nt: TGCAGCGTTGAAGATCAACGACAACCGAACACTGAAGCTTTCTTT; CDR3aa: CSVEDQRQPNTEAFF
j_gene: TRBJ2-4; v_gene: TRBV7-2; abundance: NA; d_gene: TRBD2; CDR3nt: TGTGCCAGCAGCTTAGGTAGCGGGAGGGCTAGGGGCATTCAGTACTTC; CDR3aa: CASSLGSGRARGIQYF
j_gene: TRBJ2-1; v_gene: TRBV5-4; abundance: NA; d_gene: NA; CDR3nt: TGTGCCAGCAGCTTTGAGGGGGGGCTCTACAATGAGCAGTTCTTC; CDR3aa: CASSFEGGLYNEQFF
j_gene: TRBJ2-7; v_gene: TRBV28; abundance: NA; d_gene: NA; CDR3nt: TGTGCCAGCAGTTTCCCGGGTGTCTACGAGCAGTACTTC; CDR3aa: CASSFPGVYEQYF
j_gene: TRBJ2-7; v_gene: TRBV2; abundance: NA; d_gene: NA; CDR3nt: TGTGCCAGCAGTGGGGTAGATTACGAGCAGTACTTC; CDR3aa: CASSGVDYEQYF
j_gene: TRBJ1-1; v_gene: TRBV2; abundance: NA; d_gene: NA; CDR3nt: TGTGCCAGCAGTGTATTTACGAGGGACACTGAAGCTTTCTTT; CDR3aa: CASSVFTRDTEAFF
j_gene: TRBJ1-2; v_gene: TRBV28; abundance: NA; d_gene: NA; CDR3nt: TGTGCCAGCAGTTCAACAACGGGGCTTGGCTACACCTTC; CDR3aa: CASSSTTGLGYTF
j_gene: TRBJ1-1; v_gene: TRBV5-1; abundance: NA; d_gene: NA; CDR3nt: TGCGCCAGCAGCTCCGGGACAAAGAACACTGAAGCTTTCTTT; CDR3aa: CASSSGTKNTEAFF
j_gene: TRBJ2-1; v_gene: TRBV27; abundance: once; d_gene: TRBD2; CDR3nt: TGTGCCAGCCGGCCTAGCGGGTACAATGAGCAGTTCTTC; CDR3aa: CASRPSGYNEQFF
j_gene: TRBJ2-1; v_gene: TRBV9; abundance: NA; d_gene: NA; CDR3nt: TGTGCCAGCAGCGTAATACCCCGGGGTAGCAATGAGCAGTTCTTC; CDR3aa: CASSVIPRGSNEQFF
j_gene: TRBJ2-1; v_gene: TRBV19; abundance: NA; d_gene: TRBD2; CDR3nt: TGTGCCAGTAAGACTAGCGGAAATGAGCAGTTCTTC; CDR3aa: CASKTSGNEQFF
j_gene: TRBJ1-5; v_gene: TRBV7-9; abundance: NA; d_gene: NA; CDR3nt: TGTGCCAGCAGCCTGCCCAGGGGAAGCAATCAGCCCCAGCATTTT; CDR3aa: CASSLPRGSNQPQHF
j_gene: TRBJ1-2; v_gene: TRBV4-3; abundance: NA; d_gene: NA; CDR3nt: TGCGCCAGCAGCCAAGAGATCTCCTATGGCTACACCTTC; CDR3aa: CASSQEISYGYTF
j_gene: TRBJ2-1; v_gene: TRBV7-2; abundance: NA; d_gene: TRBD2; CDR3nt: TGTGCCAGCAGCTTACGACACAGCGGGGCGTACAATGAGCAGTTCTTC; CDR3aa: CASSLRHSGAYNEQFF
j_gene: TRBJ2-3; v_gene: TRBV7-2; abundance: NA; d_gene: NA; CDR3nt: TGTGCCAGCAGTGACGGGTTACCGACCACAGATACGCAGTATTTT; CDR3aa: CASSDGLPTTDTQYF
j_gene: TRBJ2-7; v_gene: TRBV5-1; abundance: NA; d_gene: NA; CDR3nt: TGCGCCAGCAGCCCCATTTCAGGAGGCTCCTACGAGCAGTACTTC; CDR3aa: CASSPISGGSYEQYF
j_gene: TRBJ2-1; v_gene: TRBV7-3; abundance: NA; d_gene: TRBD1; CDR3nt: TGTGCCAGCAGCTTGCCGGGACAGGGTTCTGAGCAGTTCTTC; CDR3aa: CASSLPGQGSEQFF
j_gene: TRBJ1-2; v_gene: TRBV14; abundance: NA; d_gene: TRBD1; CDR3nt: TGTGCCAGCAGCCTTCGGACAGGGGGAGGCTACACCTTC; CDR3aa: CASSLRTGGGYTF
j_gene: TRBJ1-2; v_gene: TRBV30; abundance: NA; d_gene: NA; CDR3nt: TGTGCTGGGGGGGCGCGAGGCTACACCTTC; CDR3aa: CAGGARGYTF
j_gene: TRBJ2-7; v_gene: TRBV9; abundance: NA; d_gene: NA; CDR3nt: TGTGCCAGCAGCGTAGCTCGGGGCCCAGGGGAGCAGTACTTC; CDR3aa: CASSVARGPGEQYF
j_gene: TRBJ2-2; v_gene: TRBV9; abundance: NA; d_gene: NA; CDR3nt: TGTGCCAGCAGCGTAGAGGGCACCGGGGAGCTGTTTTTT; CDR3aa: CASSVEGTGELFF
j_gene: TRBJ2-7; v_gene: TRBV5-1; abundance: NA; d_gene: NA; CDR3nt: TGCGCCAGCAGCCCGGCTGATTCCTACGAGCAGTACTTC; CDR3aa: CASSPADSYEQYF
j_gene: TRBJ2-5; v_gene: TRBV5-1; abundance: NA; d_gene: NA; CDR3nt: TGCGCCAGCAGCTTCCGGAGGGACGAGACCCAGTACTTC; CDR3aa: CASSFRRDETQYF
j_gene: TRBJ2-1; v_gene: TRBV30; abundance: NA; d_gene: NA; CDR3nt: TGTGCCTGGAGTAAGAACAATGAGCAGTTCTTC; CDR3aa: CAWSKNNEQFF
j_gene: TRBJ1-2; v_gene: TRBV25-1; abundance: NA; d_gene: NA; CDR3nt: TGTGCCAGCAGTTCTCCGGGCCTTACTCTCTATGGCTACACCTTC; CDR3aa: CASSSPGLTLYGYTF
j_gene: TRBJ1-3; v_gene: TRBV30; abundance: NA; d_gene: NA; CDR3nt: TGTGCCTGGGATCCGGCAAGCTCTGGAAACACCATATATTTT; CDR3aa: CAWDPASSGNTIYF
j_gene: TRBJ1-2; v_gene: TRBV25-1; abundance: NA; d_gene: NA; CDR3nt: TGTGCCAGCAGTGGATTTAGGAGGGTCGGGTCGGTTGATGGCTACACCTTC; CDR3aa: CASSGFRRVGSVDGYTF
j_gene: TRBJ2-2; v_gene: TRBV20-1; abundance: NA; d_gene: NA; CDR3nt: TGCAGTGCCTTTATGACCGGGGAGCTGTTTTTT; CDR3aa: CSAFMTGELFF
j_gene: TRBJ2-1; v_gene: TRBV25-1; abundance: NA; d_gene: NA; CDR3nt: TGTGCCAGCAGCAAGGGCGGCTACAATGAGCAGTTCTTC; CDR3aa: CASSKGGYNEQFF
j_gene: TRBJ1-2; v_gene: TRBV28; abundance: NA; d_gene: NA; CDR3nt: TGTGCCAGCAGTACGAACTATGGCTACACCTTC; CDR3aa: CASSTNYGYTF